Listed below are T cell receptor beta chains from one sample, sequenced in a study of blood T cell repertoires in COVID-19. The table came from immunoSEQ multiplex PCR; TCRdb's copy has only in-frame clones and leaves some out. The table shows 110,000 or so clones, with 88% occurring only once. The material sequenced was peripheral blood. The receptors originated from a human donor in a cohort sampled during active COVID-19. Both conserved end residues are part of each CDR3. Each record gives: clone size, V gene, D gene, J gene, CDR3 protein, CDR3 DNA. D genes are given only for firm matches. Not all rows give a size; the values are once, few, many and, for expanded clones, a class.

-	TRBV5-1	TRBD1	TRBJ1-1	CASSQWTGIEAFF	TGCGCCAGCAGCCAGTGGACAGGAATTGAAGCTTTCTTT
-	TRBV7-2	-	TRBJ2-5	CASSPGWGLVQETQYF	TGTGCCAGCAGCCCCGGATGGGGGCTAGTCCAAGAGACCCAGTACTTC
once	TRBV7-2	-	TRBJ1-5	CASSLAAAGQPQHF	TGTGCCAGCAGCTTAGCGGCCGCGGGTCAGCCCCAGCATTTT
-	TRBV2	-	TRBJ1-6	CASSEAGGDGSPLHF	TGTGCCAGCAGTGAAGCGGGGGGGGACGGTTCACCCCTCCACTTT
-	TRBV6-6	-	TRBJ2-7	CASGPGGYEQYF	TGTGCCAGCGGGCCAGGGGGGTACGAGCAGTACTTC
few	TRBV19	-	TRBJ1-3	CASSIDTGNTIYF	TGTGCCAGTAGTATAGATACTGGAAACACCATATATTTT
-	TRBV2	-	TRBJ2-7	CASRYRDTNSYEQYF	TGTGCCAGCAGGTACCGGGACACTAACTCCTACGAGCAGTACTTC
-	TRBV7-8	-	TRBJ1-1	CASSFRGGTEAFF	TGTGCCAGCAGCTTCAGGGGTGGCACTGAAGCTTTCTTT
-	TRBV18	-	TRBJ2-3	CASSPGTPDTQYF	TGTGCCAGCTCACCCGGGACTCCAGATACGCAGTATTTT
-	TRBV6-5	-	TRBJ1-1	CASSYPGGEREAFF	TGTGCCAGCAGTTACCCCGGGGGGGAGCGGGAAGCTTTCTTT
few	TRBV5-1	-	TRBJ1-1	CASREDRMNTEAFF	TGCGCCAGCAGAGAGGACAGAATGAACACTGAAGCTTTCTTT
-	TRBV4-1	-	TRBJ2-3	CASSQETRVGDTQYF	TGCGCCAGCAGCCAAGAGACTCGTGTCGGAGATACGCAGTATTTT
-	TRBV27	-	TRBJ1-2	CASMGPLAYGYTF	TGTGCCAGCATGGGGCCGCTTGCCTATGGCTACACCTTC
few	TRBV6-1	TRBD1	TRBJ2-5	CASSELDRAEQTQYF	TGTGCCAGCAGTGAACTAGACAGGGCCGAACAGACCCAGTACTTC
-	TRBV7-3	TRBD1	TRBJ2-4	CASSATGDSDIQYF	TGTGCCAGCAGCGCAACAGGGGATTCCGACATTCAGTACTTC
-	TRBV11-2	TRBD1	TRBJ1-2	CASSSNRDRVGYTF	TGTGCCAGCAGCTCCAACCGGGACAGGGTTGGCTACACCTTC
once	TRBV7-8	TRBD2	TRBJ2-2	CASSLVSGSAGELFF	TGTGCCAGCAGCTTGGTTAGCGGGAGTGCCGGGGAGCTGTTTTTT
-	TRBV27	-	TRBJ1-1	CASSSTATNTEAFF	TGTGCCAGCAGTTCGACAGCGACTAACACTGAAGCTTTCTTT
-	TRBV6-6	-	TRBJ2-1	CASSYGSRGGDNEQFF	TGTGCCAGCAGTTACGGATCGCGGGGAGGCGACAATGAGCAGTTCTTC
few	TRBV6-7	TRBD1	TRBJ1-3	CASSLALQGHTGNTIYF	TGTGCCAGCAGTTTGGCGTTACAGGGGCATACTGGAAACACCATATATTTT
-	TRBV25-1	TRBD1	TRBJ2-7	CASTPGTEKYEQYF	TGTGCCAGCACCCCCGGGACAGAAAAATACGAGCAGTACTTC
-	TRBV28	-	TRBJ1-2	CASSSDPWAGHNRYGYTF	TGTGCCAGCAGTTCCGACCCCTGGGCAGGGCATAACCGATATGGCTACACCTTC
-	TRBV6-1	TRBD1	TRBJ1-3	CASSEQGAAGNTIYF	TGTGCCAGCAGTGAGCAGGGGGCAGCTGGAAACACCATATATTTT
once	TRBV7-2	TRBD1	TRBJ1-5	CASSLDGTGLQPQHF	TGTGCCAGCAGCTTAGATGGGACAGGGCTTCAGCCCCAGCATTTT
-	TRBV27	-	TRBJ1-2	CASSYGGVYTF	TGTGCCAGCAGTTATGGGGGCGTATACACCTTC
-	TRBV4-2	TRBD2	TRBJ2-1	CASSQEGAGARNEQFF	TGTGCCAGCAGCCAAGAAGGAGCGGGGGCGCGGAATGAGCAGTTCTTC
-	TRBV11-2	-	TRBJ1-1	CASSAGALLEAFF	TGTGCCAGCAGCGCTGGGGCCCTTCTTGAAGCTTTCTTT
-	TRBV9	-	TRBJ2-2	CASSVDPLAGELFF	TGTGCCAGCAGCGTAGACCCACTAGCCGGGGAGCTGTTTTTT
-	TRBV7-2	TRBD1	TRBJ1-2	CASSLGDSIYGYTF	TGTGCCAGCAGCTTAGGGGACAGCATCTATGGCTACACCTTC
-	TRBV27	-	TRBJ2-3	CASSFEAESLSTDTQYF	TGTGCCAGCAGTTTTGAGGCGGAAAGCCTTAGCACAGATACGCAGTATTTT
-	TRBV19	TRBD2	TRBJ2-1	CATSGLAPDEQFF	TGTGCCACCTCGGGACTAGCTCCTGATGAGCAGTTCTTC
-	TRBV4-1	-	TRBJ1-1	CASSQVRPGEAFF	TGCGCCAGCAGCCAAGTAAGGCCAGGCGAAGCTTTCTTT
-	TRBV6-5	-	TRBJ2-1	CASSYTSSGGDGEQFF	TGTGCCAGCAGTTATACCTCCTCGGGGGGCGACGGTGAGCAGTTCTTC
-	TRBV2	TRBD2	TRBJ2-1	CASSGVAGDNEQFF	TGTGCCAGCAGTGGCGTAGCGGGGGACAATGAGCAGTTCTTC
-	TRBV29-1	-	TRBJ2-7	CSARQSPYEQYF	TGCAGCGCCCGACAGTCTCCCTACGAGCAGTACTTC
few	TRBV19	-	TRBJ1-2	CASSYRQADYGYTF	TGTGCCAGTAGTTACCGACAGGCGGATTATGGCTACACCTTC
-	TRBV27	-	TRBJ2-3	CASSLSTSTDTQYF	TGTGCCAGCAGTTTATCAACTAGCACAGATACGCAGTATTTT
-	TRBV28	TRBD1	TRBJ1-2	CASSSSYRGPGGYTF	TGTGCCAGCAGTTCCTCATACAGGGGGCCAGGGGGCTACACCTTC